A selection of T cell receptor beta chains follows, all from one sample in a study of radiation and T cells in renal cell carcinoma. The protocol was immunoSEQ multiplex PCR, while the TCRdb copy is restricted to in-frame clones and leaves out a portion. Of tens of thousands of clones listed, over 60% are singletons. Source: blood, taken from a patient whose treatment included radiotherapy and nephrectomy. These receptors all come from a man aged 55 to 70 with renal cell carcinoma. Both conserved end residues are part of each CDR3. The order of the fields is D gene, J gene, V gene, clone size, CDR3 DNA, CDR3 protein. A D gene is named only where the DNA matches it firmly. Size tells how often a clone was seen (once, few, many) or the class of an expanded clone, and some rows leave it out.

>-|TRBJ2-5|TRBV4-3|-
TGCGCCAGCAGCGCAAGCCAGGGCTCGACAAAAGAGACCCAGTACTTC
CASSASQGSTKETQYF
>-|TRBJ2-7|TRBV9|-
TGTGCCAGCAGCGTAGAGAGACAGTCCTACGAGCAGTACTTC
CASSVERQSYEQYF
>TRBD1|TRBJ1-2|TRBV5-6|-
TGTGCCAGCAGCGCACCGGGACAGGTCTATGGCTACACCTTC
CASSAPGQVYGYTF
>-|TRBJ2-3|TRBV5-8|-
TGTGCCAGCCCTTCCCTTGGCCCATCCGCTAGCACAGATACGCAGTATTTT
CASPSLGPSASTDTQYF
>TRBD1|TRBJ2-3|TRBV5-1|few
TGCGCCAGCAGCCTCAGAGGGGGCGCCGGCACAGATACGCAGTATTTT
CASSLRGGAGTDTQYF
>-|TRBJ2-2|TRBV19|-
TGTGCCAGTAGCTCTATTGGGAACACCGGGGAGCTGTTTTTT
CASSSIGNTGELFF
>-|TRBJ2-1|TRBV7-9|many
TGTGCCAGCAGACAAGGAAATTACAATGAGCAGTTCTTC
CASRQGNYNEQFF
>-|TRBJ2-7|TRBV4-3|-
TGCGCCAGCAGCCCCCGGGTCGTCCGTCGGCTGATCTACGAGCAGTACTTC
CASSPRVVRRLIYEQYF
>-|TRBJ2-1|TRBV4-3|few
TGCGCCAGCAGCTCTGGCAGGGGCTCCTACAATGAGCAGTTCTTC
CASSSGRGSYNEQFF
>TRBD1|TRBJ2-1|TRBV5-5|-
TGTGCCAGCAGCTTGACAGGGGTCAATGAGCAGTTCTTC
CASSLTGVNEQFF
>-|TRBJ2-5|TRBV19|-
TGTGCCAGTCGAGGCCCGGGAGAAGAGACCCAGTACTTC
CASRGPGEETQYF
>-|TRBJ1-3|TRBV5-6|-
TGTGCCAGCAGCCCCACGGGGGGGACTGGAAACACCATATATTTT
CASSPTGGTGNTIYF
>TRBD2|TRBJ2-1|TRBV5-6|-
TGTGCCAGCAGCTGGGGACTAGCGGGGCTCTACAATGAGCAGTTCTTC
CASSWGLAGLYNEQFF
>TRBD2|TRBJ2-1|TRBV5-1|-
TGCGCCAGCAGCCCCCCGGGACTAGCGGGTAGTTACAATGAGCAGTTCTTC
CASSPPGLAGSYNEQFF
>TRBD1|TRBJ1-6|TRBV2|many
TGTGCCAGTTCTCCGGGACAGGGATTACCCCTCCACTTT
CASSPGQGLPLHF
>TRBD1|TRBJ2-7|TRBV27|once
TGTGCCAGCCTTCCCCGAGTTAGGGACAGTCTTATCTACGAGCAGTACTTC
CASLPRVRDSLIYEQYF
>TRBD1|TRBJ1-2|TRBV19|-
TGTGCCAGTAGTAGGGGGACAGAGGATGGCTACACCTTC
CASSRGTEDGYTF
>TRBD1|TRBJ1-2|TRBV6-5|-
TGTGCCAGCAGGGGACAGAACTATGGCTACACCTTC
CASRGQNYGYTF
>TRBD1|TRBJ1-4|TRBV29-1|-
TGCAGCGTCGTCGGGACAGGGGAACTGTTTTTT
CSVVGTGELFF
>-|TRBJ1-2|TRBV13|few
TGTGCCAGCAGCTCCACATTCCAGACTATTGGCAACGGCTACACCTTC
CASSSTFQTIGNGYTF
>-|TRBJ1-3|TRBV19|-
TGTGCCAGTAGTACTTACGAAATTACCGGAAACACCATATATTTT
CASSTYEITGNTIYF
>-|TRBJ2-5|TRBV21-1|-
TGTGCCAGCAGCAAAGCCGCCCACGGGACTAGCGGGTCTTCCAGGGAGACCCAGTACTTC
CASSKAAHGTSGSSRETQYF
>-|TRBJ1-2|TRBV5-5|-
TGTGCCAGCAGCTTGGCGGGCGGAGACTCCTACACCTTC
CASSLAGGDSYTF
>TRBD1|TRBJ2-7|TRBV7-9|-
TGTGCCAGCAGCTTAGTCCCGGGACAGGCCTACTACGAGCAGTACTTC
CASSLVPGQAYYEQYF
>-|TRBJ2-7|TRBV14|-
TGTGCCAGCAGCCAAGTAACCTTCGAGCAGTACTTC
CASSQVTFEQYF
>TRBD1|TRBJ1-5|TRBV7-6|-
TGTGCCAGCAGCTTAGAAAAGACAGGGGCGTTTCTTCAGCCCCAGCATTTT
CASSLEKTGAFLQPQHF
>TRBD2|TRBJ2-1|TRBV4-3|-
TGCGCCAGCAGCCGAGGGGTGAGACTAGCGACTAATGAGCAGTTCTTC
CASSRGVRLATNEQFF
>-|TRBJ2-7|TRBV2|-
TGTGCCAGCCAAAGTCCCGGGACCCGGTCGGAGCAGTACTTC
CASQSPGTRSEQYF
>-|TRBJ2-1|TRBV7-3|-
TGTGCCAGCAGCACGGGAGGGGGCAACAATGAGCAGTTCTTC
CASSTGGGNNEQFF
>-|TRBJ2-1|TRBV4-3|-
TGCGCCAGCAGCCAAGATAGGGACGGCGGGGGCATAGGTCGGTTCTTC
CASSQDRDGGGIGRFF
>TRBD1|TRBJ1-2|TRBV7-9|-
TGTGCCAGCACCCTGACAGGGGTACATGGCTACACCTTC
CASTLTGVHGYTF
>-|TRBJ1-3|TRBV19|-
TGTGCCAGTAGTATAGATCGCGGCTCTGGAAACACCATATATTTT
CASSIDRGSGNTIYF
>TRBD2|TRBJ2-5|TRBV5-4|-
TGTGCCAGCAGCTTAGATCCAGCGGGAGGATTGGAGACCCAGTACTTC
CASSLDPAGGLETQYF
>TRBD1|TRBJ1-1|TRBV6-5|-
TGTGCCAGCAGTCATACAGGGGGCACTGAAGCTTTCTTT
CASSHTGGTEAFF
>-|TRBJ1-2|TRBV5-1|-
TGCGCCAGCAGCTTGGGTTCCACATCCAACTATGGCTACACCTTC
CASSLGSTSNYGYTF
>-|TRBJ1-1|TRBV10-3|-
TGTGCCATTCAGAGGGGGGTCGAGATGAACACTGAAGCTTTCTTT
CAIQRGVEMNTEAFF
>-|TRBJ1-2|TRBV9|-
TGTGCCAGCAGCGTCAGTGAGGAAAACTATGGCTACACCTTC
CASSVSEENYGYTF
>-|TRBJ2-7|TRBV27|-
TGTGCCAGCAGTAGAGGTCCCCAGCGGACCTACGAGCAGTACTTC
CASSRGPQRTYEQYF
>TRBD1|TRBJ2-5|TRBV12-5|-
TGTGCTAGTGCCTCAAACAGGGGGACTTCCCAAGAGACCCAGTACTTC
CASASNRGTSQETQYF
>-|TRBJ1-5|TRBV5-5|-
TGTGCCAGCAGCTTGGGAGGGCAGGGCAATCAGCCCCAGCATTTT
CASSLGGQGNQPQHF
>-|TRBJ2-7|TRBV6-1|few
TGTGCCAGCAGTCTTACCGGAGGCCCCTACGAGCAGTACTTC
CASSLTGGPYEQYF
>-|TRBJ1-5|TRBV5-6|-
TGTGCCAGCAGCACTTGGGACATACTGAATCAGCCCCAGCATTTT
CASSTWDILNQPQHF
>-|TRBJ2-5|TRBV7-9|-
TGTGCCAGCAGCTTGGAGGGGGGGGAGACCCAGTACTTC
CASSLEGGETQYF
>TRBD2|TRBJ2-5|TRBV5-1|-
TGCGCCAGCAGCACTGGGCGGGGGGAAGAGACCCAGTACTTC
CASSTGRGEETQYF
>-|TRBJ1-4|TRBV2|-
TGTGCCAGCAGTGAGACGGGCCTACTAGTGGAAAAACTGTTTTTT
CASSETGLLVEKLFF
>TRBD2|TRBJ2-1|TRBV11-3|few
TGTGCCAGCAGCTCGCTAACTAGCGGGAGAAATGAGCAGTTCTTC
CASSSLTSGRNEQFF
>TRBD1|TRBJ1-3|TRBV13|once
TGTGCCAGCAGCACGGGACAGTCTAGCTCTGGAAACACCATATATTTT
CASSTGQSSSGNTIYF
>TRBD1|TRBJ1-2|TRBV7-3|-
TGTGCCAGCAGCTTAGGGCCAGGCCAGGGGGAAAGGTATGGCTACACCTTC
CASSLGPGQGERYGYTF
>TRBD1|TRBJ2-7|TRBV5-6|-
TGTGCCAGCAGTGACAGGGTGGAAATGAAGCAGTACTTC
CASSDRVEMKQYF
>-|TRBJ2-3|TRBV28|-
TGTGCCAGTACACGGGGGAGCACAGATACGCAGTATTTT
CASTRGSTDTQYF
>-|TRBJ1-4|TRBV6-1|-
TGTGCCAGCAGGCCGTCAATCGATGAAAAACTGTTTTTT
CASRPSIDEKLFF
>-|TRBJ2-3|TRBV7-9|-
TGTGCCAGCAGCTTATTCCCACGGACAGATACGCAGTATTTT
CASSLFPRTDTQYF